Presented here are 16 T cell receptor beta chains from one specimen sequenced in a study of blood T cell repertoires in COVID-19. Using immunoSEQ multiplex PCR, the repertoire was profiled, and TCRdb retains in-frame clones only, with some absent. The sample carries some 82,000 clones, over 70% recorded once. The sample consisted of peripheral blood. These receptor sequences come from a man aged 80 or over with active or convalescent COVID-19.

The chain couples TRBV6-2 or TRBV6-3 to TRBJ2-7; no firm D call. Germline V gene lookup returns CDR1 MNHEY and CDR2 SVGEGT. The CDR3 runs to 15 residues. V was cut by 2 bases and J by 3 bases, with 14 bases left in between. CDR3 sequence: CASSYDGATVYEQYF. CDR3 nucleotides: TGTGCCAGCAGTTACGACGGAGCGACCGTCTACGAGCAGTACTTC.

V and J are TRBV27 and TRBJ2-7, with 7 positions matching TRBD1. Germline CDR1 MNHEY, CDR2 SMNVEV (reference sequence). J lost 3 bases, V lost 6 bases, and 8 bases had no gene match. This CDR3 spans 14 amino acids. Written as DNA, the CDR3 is TGTGCCAGCAGAATTAGGGGGCGCGGCTACGAGCAGTACTTC. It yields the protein CASRIRGRGYEQYF.

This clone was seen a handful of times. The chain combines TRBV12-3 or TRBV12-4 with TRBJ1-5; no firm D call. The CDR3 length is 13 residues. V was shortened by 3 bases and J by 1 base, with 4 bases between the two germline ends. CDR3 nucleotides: TGTGCCAGCAGTTTGCAGAGCAATCAGCCCCAGCATTTT. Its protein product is CASSLQSNQPQHF.

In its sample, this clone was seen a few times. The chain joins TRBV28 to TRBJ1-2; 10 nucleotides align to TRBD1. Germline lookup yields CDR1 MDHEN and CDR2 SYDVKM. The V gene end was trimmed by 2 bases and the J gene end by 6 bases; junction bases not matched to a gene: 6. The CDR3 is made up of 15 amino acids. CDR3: CASSLVRQGANGYTF. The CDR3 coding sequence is TGTGCCAGCAGTTTAGTCCGACAGGGGGCGAATGGCTACACCTTC.

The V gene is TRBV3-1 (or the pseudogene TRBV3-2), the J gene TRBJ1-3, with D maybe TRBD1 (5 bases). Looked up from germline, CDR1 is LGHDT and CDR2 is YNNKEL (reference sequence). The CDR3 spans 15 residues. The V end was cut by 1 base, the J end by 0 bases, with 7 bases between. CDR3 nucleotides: TGTGCCAGCAGCCAAGCAGGGCTCTCTGGAAACACCATATATTTT. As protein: CASSQAGLSGNTIYF.

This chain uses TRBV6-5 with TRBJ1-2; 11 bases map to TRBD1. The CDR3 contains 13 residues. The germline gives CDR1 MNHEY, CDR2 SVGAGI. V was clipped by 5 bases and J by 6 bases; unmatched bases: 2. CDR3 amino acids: CASSRDRGDGYTF. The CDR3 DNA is TGTGCCAGCAGTCGGGACAGGGGGGATGGCTACACCTTC.

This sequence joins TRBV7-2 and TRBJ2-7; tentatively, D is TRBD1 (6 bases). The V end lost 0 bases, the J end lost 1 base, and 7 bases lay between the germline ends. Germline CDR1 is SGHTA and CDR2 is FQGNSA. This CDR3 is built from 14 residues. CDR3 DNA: TGTGCCAGCAGCTTAGCAGGACAGTCCTACGAGCAGTACTTC. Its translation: CASSLAGQSYEQYF.

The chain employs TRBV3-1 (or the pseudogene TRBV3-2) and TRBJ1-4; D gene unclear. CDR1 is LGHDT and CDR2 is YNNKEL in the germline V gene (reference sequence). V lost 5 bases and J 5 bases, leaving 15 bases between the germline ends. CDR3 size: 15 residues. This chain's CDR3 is CASSEPGLTNEKLFF. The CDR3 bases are TGTGCCAGCAGCGAACCGGGATTAACAAATGAAAAACTGTTTTTT.

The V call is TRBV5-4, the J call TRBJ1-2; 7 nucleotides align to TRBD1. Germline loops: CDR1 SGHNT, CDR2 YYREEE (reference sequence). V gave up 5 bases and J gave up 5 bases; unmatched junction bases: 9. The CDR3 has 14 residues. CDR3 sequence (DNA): TGTGCCAGCAGAACGACAGGGAGCCGATATGGCTACACCTTC. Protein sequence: CASRTTGSRYGYTF.

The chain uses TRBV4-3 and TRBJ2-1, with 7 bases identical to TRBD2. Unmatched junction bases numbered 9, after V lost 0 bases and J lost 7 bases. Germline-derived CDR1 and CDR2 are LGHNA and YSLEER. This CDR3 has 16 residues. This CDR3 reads CASSQDVGEGVNEQFF. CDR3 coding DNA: TGCGCCAGCAGCCAAGATGTGGGGGAGGGAGTGAATGAGCAGTTCTTC.

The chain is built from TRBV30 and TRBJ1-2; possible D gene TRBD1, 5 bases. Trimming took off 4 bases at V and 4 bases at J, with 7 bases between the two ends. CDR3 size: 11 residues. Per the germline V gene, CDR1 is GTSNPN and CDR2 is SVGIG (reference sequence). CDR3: CAWKGLYGYTF. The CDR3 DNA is TGTGCCTGGAAGGGACTCTATGGCTACACCTTC.

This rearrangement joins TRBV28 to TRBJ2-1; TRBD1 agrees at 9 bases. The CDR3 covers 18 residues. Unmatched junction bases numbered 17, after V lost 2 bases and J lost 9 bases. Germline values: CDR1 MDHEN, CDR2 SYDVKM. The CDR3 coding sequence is TGTGCCAGCAGTTTACCCTCGAAATGGACAGGGGCTACCCCTGAGCAGTTCTTC. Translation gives CASSLPSKWTGATPEQFF.

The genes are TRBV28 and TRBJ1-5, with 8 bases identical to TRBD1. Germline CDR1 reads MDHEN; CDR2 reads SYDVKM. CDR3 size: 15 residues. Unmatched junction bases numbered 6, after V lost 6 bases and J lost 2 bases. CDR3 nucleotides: TGTGCCAGCAGCCCAGGACAGGGCGGCAATCAGCCCCAGCATTTT. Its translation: CASSPGQGGNQPQHF.

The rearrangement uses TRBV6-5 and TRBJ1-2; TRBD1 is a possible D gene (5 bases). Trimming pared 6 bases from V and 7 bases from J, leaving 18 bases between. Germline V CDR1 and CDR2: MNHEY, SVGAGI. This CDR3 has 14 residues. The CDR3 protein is CASSALGASSGYTF. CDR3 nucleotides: TGTGCCAGCAGCGCCCTAGGGGCTTCGTCTGGCTACACCTTC.

The CDR3 coding sequence is TGTGCCAGCAGCCCACAGGGGGTGGCAACTAATGAAAAACTGTTTTTT. Translating it yields CASSPQGVATNEKLFF. The chain employs TRBV9 and TRBJ1-4, with TRBD1 matching 8 bases. Germline CDR1 SGDLS, CDR2 YYNGEE. V lost 4 bases and J lost 0; bases outside the gene matches: 5. The CDR3 covers 16 residues.

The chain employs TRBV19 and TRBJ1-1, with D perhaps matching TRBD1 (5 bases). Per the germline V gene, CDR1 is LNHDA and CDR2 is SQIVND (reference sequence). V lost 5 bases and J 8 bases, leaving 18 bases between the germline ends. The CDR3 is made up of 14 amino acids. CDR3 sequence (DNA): TGTGCCAGTAGTCTCGACAGCAACCGCTTCGAAGCTTTCTTT. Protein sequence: CASSLDSNRFEAFF. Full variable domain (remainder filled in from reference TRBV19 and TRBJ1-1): DGGITQSPKYLFRKEGQNVTLSCEQNLNHDAMYWYRQDPGQGLRLIYYSQIVNDFQKGDIAEGYSVSREKKESFPLTVTSAQKNPTAFYLCASSLDSNRFEAFFGQGTRLTVV.